What follows describes a single TCR beta chain. The antigen is undetermined. The germline V gene has CDR1 SGHRS and CDR2 YFSETQ. CDR3 length: 14 amino acids. Deletions cut 1 base from V and 1 base from J, with 8 bases between. Data came from immunoSEQ multiplex PCR; TCRdb stores just in-frame clones and leaves some out. The sample holds about 150,000 clones; over 80% are singletons and the top ten take 3.5% to 4%. The data originate from a study of T cell responses to AZD1222 COVID-19 vaccine. Overall study results and limits: Two doses of AZD1222 preceded a rise in Spike-specific TCR breadth and depth. Clonal diversity may have been underestimated in mostly white British donors. Repertoires were collected only later (after the peak T cell response had occurred).

Sequenced material: peripheral blood, taken 28 days after the second AZD1222 dose. The gene calls are TRBV5-1 and TRBJ1-1; no firm D call. The TCR comes from an adult who received the AZD1222 COVID-19 vaccine. The CDR3 DNA reads as TGCGCCAGCAGCTTGCGGCAGCAGAACACTGAAGCTTTCTTT. Protein sequence: CASSLRQQNTEAFF.